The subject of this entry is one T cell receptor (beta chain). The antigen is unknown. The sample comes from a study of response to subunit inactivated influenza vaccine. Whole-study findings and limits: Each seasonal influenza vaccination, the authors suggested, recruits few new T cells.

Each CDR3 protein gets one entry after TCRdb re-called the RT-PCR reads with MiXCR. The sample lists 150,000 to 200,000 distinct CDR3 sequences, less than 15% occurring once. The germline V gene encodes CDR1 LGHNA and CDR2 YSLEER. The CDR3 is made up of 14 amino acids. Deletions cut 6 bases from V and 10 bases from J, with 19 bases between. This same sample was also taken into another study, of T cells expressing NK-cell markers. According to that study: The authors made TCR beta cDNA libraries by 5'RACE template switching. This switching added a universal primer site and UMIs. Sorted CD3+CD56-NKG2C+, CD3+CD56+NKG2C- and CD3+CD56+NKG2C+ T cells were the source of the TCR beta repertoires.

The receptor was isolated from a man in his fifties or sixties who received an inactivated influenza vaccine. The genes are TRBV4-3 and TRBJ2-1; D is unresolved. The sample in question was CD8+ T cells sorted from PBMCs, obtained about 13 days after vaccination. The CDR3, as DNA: TGCGCCAGCAGTAAAGGGCAGCGCGACGGGGAGCAGTTCTTC. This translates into CASSKGQRDGEQFF.